This T cell receptor beta chain was captured by sequencing in a study of blood T cell repertoires in COVID-19. Study overall: Italy, Spain and the United States were the sources of the convalescent and acute COVID-19 samples. In each case, the material was cDNA or gDNA derived from T cells, B-cell-depleted T cells, or PBMCs.

V shed 2 bases and J shed 1 base, with 8 bases lying between them. CDR1 MNHEY and CDR2 SVGAGI come from the germline V gene. There are 14 residues in the CDR3. In the study's own analysis: Reference gene primer amplification gave nucleated cell count estimates. Clones were read by immunoSEQ multiplex PCR, and TCRdb kept only the in-frame ones, dropping some. V and J calls and clone size come straight from that table; D and trimming were deduced from the DNA. The sample consists of about 270,000 clones, roughly 79% of them appearing once. This sequence joins TRBV6-5 and TRBJ1-1, with D uncertain. The receptor was isolated from a woman aged 55-75 years with active or convalescent COVID-19. Specimen: peripheral blood. CDR3 residues: CASSYSGKNTEAFF. CDR3 DNA sequence: TGTGCCAGCAGTTACAGCGGCAAGAACACTGAAGCTTTCTTT.